This T cell receptor (beta chain) appears in the sequencing data of a study of blood T cells in healthy people across ages. V was clipped by 9 bases and J by 8 bases, with 22 bases between them. CDR1 and CDR2 (germline): LNHDA, SQIVND (reference sequence). This CDR3 contains 15 residues. The use of a sample-barcoded 5' primer and a J-beta primer mix characterized a second PCR of about 7 to 12 cycles. Through a template-switch adaptor with 12 random nucleotides, each cDNA molecule received a tag. MiXCR, applied by TCRdb to the 5' RACE reads, yields one record per CDR3 protein. The repertoire consists of fewer than 1,200,000 distinct CDR3 sequences, with around 27% occurring once and the leading ten covering around 0.75%. These same data were also listed under a study on T cells of mothers and their children.

Sequencing was done on a sample of blood. This receptor was taken from a girl aged 2-10 years in good health. This sequence joins TRBV19 and TRBJ1-4; D perhaps matches TRBD1 (6 bases). CDR3 nucleotides: TGTGCCAGCCGTTTACAGGGAAAGTCTCTCGAAAAACTGTTTTTT. Translating it yields CASRLQGKSLEKLFF.